This T cell receptor (beta chain) was recorded in a study of shared clonotypes between healthy human individuals. Sequencing used immunoSEQ multiplex PCR; TCRdb keeps in-frame clones, though not all of them. There are about 2.4 million clones in the sample; 80% to 95% occur only once, and around 0.37% lies in the top ten. This TCR was sampled from a man aged 18 to 30 in good health. Some clones in this sample may be carry-over from other donors' samples. Sequencing input: naive CD4+ T cells from PBMCs. The subset here: CD45RA+ positively selected.

The DNA of the CDR3 is TGTGCCAGCAGTTTCAGCCGGGGGATGGAAACTGAAGCTTTCTTT. It codes for CASSFSRGMETEAFF. The rearrangement joins TRBV6-5 to TRBJ1-1, with D possibly being TRBD1 (5 bases). The CDR3 extends over 15 amino acids. Trimming stripped 4 bases from V and 5 bases from J, with 17 bases between. Germline loops: CDR1 MNHEY, CDR2 SVGAGI.